This T cell receptor (beta chain) was observed in a study of identical twins. General study points: Beta out-of-frame sequences displayed a weaker excess of sharing between twins. High-abundance cord blood beta clonotypes had fewer insertions; memory repertoires showed none.

A universal primer site arose from template switching, and cDNA bore unique molecular identifiers. Via MiXCR, TCRdb re-called the 5' RACE reads, giving one row per CDR3 protein. The table shows some 590,000 distinct CDR3 sequences, with 9.6% occurring only once. There are 14 residues in the CDR3. The V end was cut by 3 bases, the J end by 2 bases, with 10 bases between. CDR1 is SGHKS and CDR2 is YYEKEE in the germline V gene (reference sequence). A word on this clonotype: Its antigen is currently unknown.

These sequences were also reported in another study, on yellow fever vaccine responses in identical twins. As reported in that work: Vaccine T cell responses of twins reportedly seemed partly convergent and partly personalized.

The material sequenced was PBMCs. The rearrangement uses TRBV5-5 and TRBJ2-3; D remains ambiguous. The source of this sequence is a woman aged 18-30 years in good health. CDR3 loop: CASSSGPLTDTQYF. DNA for the CDR3: TGTGCCAGCAGCTCTGGGCCCCTCACAGATACGCAGTATTTT.